A single sample gave rise to the 11 T cell receptor beta chains below, sequenced in a study of cytomegalovirus exposure and HLA in healthy donors (dated by TCRdb to 2015 to 2018). The method behind the library was the immunoSEQ multiplex PCR assay. For the multiplex PCR, a mixture combining 60 forward primers for TCR Vbeta segments and 13 reverse primers for TCR Jbeta segments was used. In its TCRdb copy, this immuneACCESS table keeps in-frame sequences only and misses some clones. Where compared with another copy, unresolved V genes explain less than half of these, and the others have no known cause. Across this sample there are 100,000 to 150,000 clones, with roughly 78% seen only once. Jointly, the top ten make up around 3.7% of the sample. Sample: PBMCs. These receptors were taken from a man aged 25-45 years in good health and CMV-seronegative.

This clone has more than one count but fewer than ten. The chain carries TRBV6-5 and TRBJ1-1; D is uncertain. The germline V and J ends were trimmed by 3 bases and 1 base, with 9 bases remaining between them. CDR3 length equals 14 residues. CDR1 and CDR2 (germline): MNHEY, SVGAGI. The CDR3 region is CASSYRRGNTEAFF. The CDR3 DNA is TGTGCCAGCAGTTATCGGCGGGGGAACACTGAAGCTTTCTTT.

The chain is built from TRBV4-2 and TRBJ1-2, with TRBD1 as a possible D gene (6 bases). With 2 bases removed from V and 8 bases from J, the gap between germline ends came to 18 bases. The CDR3 covers 15 residues. The germline V gene has CDR1 LGHNA and CDR2 YNFKEQ. As DNA, the CDR3 is TGTGCCAGCAGCCAAACCGGGACAAGGGGTCTCGGCTACACCTTC. As protein: CASSQTGTRGLGYTF.

This chain connects TRBV5-1 to TRBJ2-2; possible D gene TRBD2, 5 bases. Trimming stripped 0 bases from V and 6 bases from J, with 12 bases between. Germline CDR1 SGHRS, CDR2 YFSETQ. The CDR3 has 15 residues. This CDR3 reads CASSLDRGMAGELFF. CDR3 nucleotide sequence: TGCGCCAGCAGCTTGGATCGGGGAATGGCCGGGGAGCTGTTTTTT. The full variable domain, rest sourced from reference TRBV5-1 and TRBJ2-2, is KAGVTQTPRYLIKTRGQQVTLSCSPISGHRSVSWYQQTPGQGLQFLFEYFSETQRNKGNFPGRFSGRQFSNSRSEMNVSTLELGDSALYLCASSLDRGMAGELFFGEGSRLTVL.

This clone occurred a few times. The chain recombines TRBV9 with TRBJ2-7; the D gene is possibly TRBD1 (6 bases). V lost 0 bases to trimming and J lost 3 bases, with 10 bases between them. Germline-derived CDR1 and CDR2 are SGDLS and YYNGEE. CDR3 length: 14 amino acids. CDR3 sequence: CASSVGGGDYEQYF. The CDR3 nucleotides read TGTGCCAGCAGCGTAGGTGGGGGCGACTACGAGCAGTACTTC.

The rearrangement uses TRBV7-6 and TRBJ1-5, with D perhaps TRBD1 (5 bases). V dropped 3 bases and J dropped 5 bases, with 8 bases sitting between them. Looked up from germline, CDR1 is SGHVS and CDR2 is FNYEAQ. The CDR3 totals 13 residues. The CDR3 nucleotides read TGTGCCAGCAGCTTTGGGGGGGATCAGCCCCAGCATTTT. It yields the protein CASSFGGDQPQHF.

This chain uses TRBV6-1 with TRBJ1-2; 10 nucleotides line up with TRBD1. With 5 bases clipped from V and 8 bases from J, the junction kept 8 bases outside the gene matches. The germline V gene has CDR1 MNHNS and CDR2 SASEGT. The CDR3 is 14 residues long. The CDR3 region has the DNA TGTGCCAGCAGTTTCCGACAGGGGGCTGGCGGCTACACCTTC. Residues: CASSFRQGAGGYTF.

This clone was counted a single time. V usage is TRBV5-1 and J usage is TRBJ2-7; 11 bases line up with TRBD1. The junction had 10 bases not matched to a gene; V was cut back by 3 bases and J by 5 bases. The CDR3 sequence is 16 residues long. Germline lookup yields CDR1 SGHRS and CDR2 YFSETQ. The CDR3 reads CASSYTRGQGAHEQYF. The CDR3 DNA reads TGCGCCAGCAGCTATACCAGAGGACAGGGGGCCCACGAGCAGTACTTC.

This chain links TRBV5-4 with TRBJ1-2, with 7 positions matching TRBD1. CDR3 length: 13 residues. After removal of 7 bases from V and 7 bases from J, the junction contained 10 bases not matched to a gene. Germline V gives CDR1 SGHNT, CDR2 YYREEE (reference sequence). The CDR3 loop reads CASPLGQSLGYTF. The CDR3 DNA is TGTGCCAGCCCCCTGGGACAGTCGCTTGGCTACACCTTC.

This clone has only one observation. The V gene is TRBV9, the J gene TRBJ2-3; 10 bases line up with TRBD2. Germline CDR1 and CDR2: SGDLS and YYNGEE. Losses at the gene ends were 0 bases for V and 2 bases for J; bases not matched to a gene: 3. There are 16 residues in the CDR3. The CDR3 here is CASSVELAGTTDTQYF. DNA for the CDR3: TGTGCCAGCAGCGTAGAACTAGCGGGGACCACAGATACGCAGTATTTT.

A few counts support this clone. J is TRBJ2-2 and V is TRBV2; possible D gene TRBD1, 6 bases. The CDR3 is 13 amino acids. Germline assignment: CDR1 SNHLY and CDR2 FYNNEI. Trimming pared 8 bases from V and 2 bases from J, leaving 9 bases between. The CDR3, as DNA: TGTGCCAGCCGACAGGATAACACCGGGGAGCTGTTTTTT. It translates to CASRQDNTGELFF.

The chain links TRBV5-1 to TRBJ1-2; possible D gene TRBD1, 5 bases. Germline loops: CDR1 SGHRS, CDR2 YFSETQ. The CDR3 is made up of 13 amino acids. Trimming left V 1 base short and J 4 bases short, with 8 bases between. Written as DNA, the CDR3 is TGCGCCAGCAGCTTGAAGGGGTCCTATGGCTACACCTTC. Protein product: CASSLKGSYGYTF.